One sample yielded the 16 T cell receptor beta chains listed below, sequenced in a study of OX40 agonist ivuxolimab in advanced cancers. Libraries were prepared by immunoSEQ multiplex PCR; TCRdb keeps only in-frame clonotypes and omits some of them. In the table there are fewer than 25,000 clones, about nine tenths of which are singletons. The sample was CD4+ or CD8+ T cells sorted from blood, taken in a trial of the OX40 agonist ivuxolimab. Source of these receptors: an adult with an advanced solid tumor such as melanoma, head and neck, liver or kidney cancer.

The chain couples TRBV6-5 to TRBJ1-5, with 7 bases fitting TRBD1. Germline trimming cut 8 bases from V and 2 bases from J; bases unmatched to any gene: 9. The CDR3 spans 15 residues. CDR1 MNHEY and CDR2 SVGAGI come from the germline V gene. The CDR3 coding sequence is TGTGCCAGCGGGCCAAGGGGGCAAGGCAATCAGCCCCAGCATTTT. It specifies CASGPRGQGNQPQHF.

V and J are TRBV4-3 and TRBJ1-4; 7 positions agree with TRBD1. The CDR3 contains 16 residues. Germline V gene sequence: CDR1 LGHNA, CDR2 YSLEER. J lost 5 bases, V lost 0 bases, and 6 bases had no gene match. Here the CDR3 reads CASSQDQGQINEKLFF. CDR3 DNA: TGCGCCAGCAGCCAAGATCAGGGACAGATAAATGAAAAACTGTTTTTT.

The chain combines TRBV2 with TRBJ2-5; 10 positions agree with TRBD1. This CDR3 is built from 15 residues. CDR1 SNHLY and CDR2 FYNNEI come from the germline V gene. The junction had 4 bases not matched to a gene; V was cut back by 5 bases and J by 1 base. CDR3 region: CASSRDRGSQETQYF. DNA for the CDR3: TGTGCCAGCAGTAGGGACAGGGGTTCCCAAGAGACCCAGTACTTC.

The chain recombines TRBV14 with TRBJ1-5; D gene ambiguous. The length of the CDR3 is 13 residues. Germline CDR1 and CDR2: SGHDN and FVKESK. Trimming left V 0 bases short and J 9 bases short, with 9 bases between. This CDR3 reads CASSQERTGPQHF. For the CDR3, the DNA is TGTGCCAGCAGCCAAGAGAGGACCGGGCCCCAGCATTTT.

J is TRBJ2-7 and V is TRBV20-1, with D unresolved. There are 11 residues in the CDR3. Germline V gene lookup returns CDR1 DFQATT and CDR2 SNEGSKA (reference sequence). V was pared by 3 bases and J by 5 bases, with 8 bases between. The CDR3 DNA is TGCAGTGCTAGTTTTCAGCACGAGCAGTACTTC. This sequence encodes CSASFQHEQYF.

The chain carries TRBV19 and TRBJ1-1; possible D gene TRBD1, 6 bases. The CDR3 sequence is 13 residues long. V was clipped by 10 bases and J by 1 base, with 13 bases between them. Germline V lookup: CDR1 LNHDA, CDR2 SQIVND (reference sequence). CDR3 sequence (DNA): TGTGCCACCCGGGACACGGCGAACACTGAAGCTTTCTTT. The encoded protein is CATRDTANTEAFF. Based on the CDR3 plus reference TRBV19 and TRBJ1-1, the full variable domain is DGGITQSPKYLFRKEGQNVTLSCEQNLNHDAMYWYRQDPGQGLRLIYYSQIVNDFQKGDIAEGYSVSREKKESFPLTVTSAQKNPTAFYLCATRDTANTEAFFGQGTRLTVV.

This clone has only a few counts. The rearrangement uses TRBV6-5 and TRBJ1-5; D might be TRBD1 (6 bases). The CDR3 totals 14 residues. CDR1 is MNHEY, CDR2 SVGAGI, per germline. V was shortened by 5 bases and J by 11 bases, with 19 bases between the two germline ends. CDR3 residues: CASSVRGAIEAQHF. The CDR3 DNA sequence: TGTGCCAGCAGTGTTCGGGGGGCCATAGAAGCCCAGCATTTT.

DNA of the CDR3: TGCGCCAGCAGCTTGGGGGGTGTCTATGGCTACACCTTC. Its translation: CASSLGGVYGYTF. The rearrangement uses TRBV5-1 and TRBJ1-2; no firm D call. CDR3 length: 13 amino acids. V lost 0 bases and J 4 bases, leaving 7 bases between the germline ends. CDR1 is SGHRS and CDR2 is YFSETQ in the germline V gene. The full variable domain, in which reference TRBV5-1 and TRBJ1-2 provide the parts outside the CDR3, is KAGVTQTPRYLIKTRGQQVTLSCSPISGHRSVSWYQQTPGQGLQFLFEYFSETQRNKGNFPGRFSGRQFSNSRSEMNVSTLELGDSALYLCASSLGGVYGYTFGSGTRLTVV.

The V gene is TRBV10-2, the J gene TRBJ1-2; 9 bases agree with TRBD1. Germline CDR1 reads WSHSY; CDR2 reads SAAADI. With V trimmed by 2 bases and J by 8 bases, 9 bases remained unmatched. This CDR3 is built from 15 residues. The CDR3 DNA is TGCGCCAGCAGTGAGGGGACAGGGAGTCCCAGAGGCTACACCTTC. Translating gives CASSEGTGSPRGYTF.

The CDR3 sequence: CAISEGGELFF. The CDR3, as DNA: TGTGCCATCAGTGAGGGGGGGGAGCTGTTCTTT. This sequence joins TRBV10-3 and TRBJ1-1; maybe TRBD1 (5 bases). CDR3 length equals 11 residues. Germline assignment: CDR1 ENHRY and CDR2 SYGVKD. Trimming removed 2 bases at V and 14 bases at J, with 12 bases between.

The chain is built from TRBV9 and TRBJ1-3, with D tentatively TRBD1 (5 bases). The V end was cut by 4 bases, the J end by 8 bases, with 22 bases between. The V gene's germline CDR1 is SGDLS and CDR2 YYNGEE. CDR3 size: 16 residues. CDR3 residues: CASSSQGGVVWDTIYF. The CDR3 nucleotides are TGTGCCAGCAGCTCGCAGGGAGGGGTCGTCTGGGACACCATATATTTT.

V and J are TRBV29-1 and TRBJ2-3; the match to TRBD2 covers 9 bases. The CDR3 loop spans 18 amino acids. Trimming took 1 base from V and 0 from J; bases not matched to a gene: 11. Germline CDR1 reads SQVTM; CDR2 reads ANQGSEA. DNA of the CDR3: TGCAGCGTTGAAGGGGGCGGGGGGGACACCTCTAGCACAGATACGCAGTATTTT. It specifies CSVEGGGGDTSSTDTQYF.

V is TRBV5-8 and J is TRBJ1-3; 10 bases are shared with TRBD1. J gave up 7 bases and V 3 bases, and 4 bases lay outside the gene matches. This CDR3 has 14 residues. CDR1 and CDR2 from the germline V gene are SGHTS and YDEGEE. Written as DNA, the CDR3 is TGTGCCAGCAGCTGGGACAGGGGTGGGAACACCATATATTTT. Its protein is CASSWDRGGNTIYF.

CDR3 sequence reads: CASVGPGTGRMNTEAFF. In DNA, the CDR3 is TGTGCCAGCGTCGGTCCCGGGACAGGGAGAATGAACACTGAAGCTTTCTTT. The chain combines TRBV2 with TRBJ1-1; 9 positions match TRBD1. The CDR3 sequence is 17 residues long. V gave up 8 bases and J gave up 0 bases; unmatched junction bases: 13. Germline V gene data show CDR1 as SNHLY and CDR2 as FYNNEI.

This chain links TRBV28 with TRBJ2-3, with D possibly being TRBD2 (5 bases). This CDR3 has 14 amino acids. Germline V gives CDR1 MDHEN, CDR2 SYDVKM. With 7 bases removed from V and 5 bases from J, the gap between germline ends came to 16 bases. CDR3 coding DNA: TGTGCCAGCATCCGACCTGGACTCGAAGATACGCAGTATTTT. Translated, it gives CASIRPGLEDTQYF.

Sample share makes this clone large. Other DNA sequences of this sample code for an identical CDR3. The chain couples TRBV7-8 to TRBJ2-1; D uncertain. Trimming left V 1 base short and J 6 bases short, with 10 bases between. Germline V gives CDR1 SGHVS, CDR2 FQNEAQ. This CDR3 has 14 amino acids. The CDR3 nucleotides are TGTGCCAGCAGCTTAGGAGGAGAAGGCAATGAGCAGTTCTTC. Translated, it gives CASSLGGEGNEQFF.